This T cell receptor beta chain was observed in a study of early stage breast cancer tumors. Across the study: Around 10-fold was the mean read coverage per sample. Study-wide results and caveats: In most of the 16 patients, blood comparison separated tumor from normal breast.

Blood replicates held 0.5 ug DNA, tumor or normal breast roughly 1.5 ug, two each. Clones were sequenced by immunoSEQ multiplex PCR, and TCRdb holds only the in-frame ones, with some missing. The sample records around 28,000 clones, around three quarters being singletons. Germline assignment: CDR1 SQVTM and CDR2 ANQGSEA. V lost 7 bases and J lost 6, with 12 bases in between. The CDR3 spans 11 residues. This clone was detected only once. The antigen remains undetermined. This receptor was taken from a person aged 45 to 59 with breast cancer. The sample consisted of blood. The chain couples TRBV29-1 to TRBJ1-2; D is undetermined. This CDR3 reads CSGQGSNGYTF. CDR3 bases: TGCAGCGGTCAAGGTAGCAATGGCTACACCTTC. Variable domain in full (rest from reference TRBV29-1 and TRBJ1-2): SAVISQKPSRDICQRGTSLTIQCQVDSQVTMMFWYRQQPGQSLTLIATANQGSEATYESGFVIDKFPISRPNLTFSTLTVSNMSPEDSSIYLCSGQGSNGYTFGSGTRLTVV.